The 20 T cell receptor beta chains given below trace back to one sample, sequenced in a study of blood T cell repertoires in COVID-19. TCRdb keeps only in-frame clones here, not all; method: immunoSEQ multiplex PCR. The table records approximately 240,000 clones, roughly 87% of them present only once. Source material: PBMCs or T cells enriched from blood (not recorded which). Receptor source: a woman aged 25 to 39 with acute COVID-19.

This chain joins TRBV7-8 and TRBJ2-7, with TRBD2 identical over 7 bases. This CDR3 has 15 amino acids. Losses at the gene ends were 3 bases for V and 9 bases for J; bases not matched to a gene: 14. CDR1 is SGHVS and CDR2 is FQNEAQ in the germline V gene. CDR3 amino acids: CASSFPAGPTHGQYF. The CDR3 nucleotides are TGTGCCAGCAGCTTCCCAGCGGGACCCACCCACGGGCAGTACTTC. Full variable domain (remainder filled in from reference TRBV7-8 and TRBJ2-7): GAGVSQSPRYKVAKRGQDVALRCDPISGHVSLFWYQQALGQGPEFLTYFQNEAQLDKSGLPSDRFFAERPEGSVSTLKIQRTQQEDSAVYLCASSFPAGPTHGQYFGPGTRLTVT.

The V gene is TRBV3-1 (or the pseudogene TRBV3-2), the J gene TRBJ1-5, with 8 positions matching TRBD1. V was clipped by 3 bases and J by 3 bases; unmatched bases: 4. Germline-derived CDR1 and CDR2 are LGHDT and YNNKEL (reference sequence). This CDR3 is 15 amino acids long. DNA of the CDR3: TGTGCCAGCAGCCAGTCAGGGGGCCTCAATCAGCCCCAGCATTTT. This gives the protein CASSQSGGLNQPQHF.

CDR3 in DNA: TGTGCCAGCAGCTTTTCGTCCGCGCGGGGTATTGATGAGCAGTTCTTC. Its protein product is CASSFSSARGIDEQFF. The chain couples TRBV5-6 to TRBJ2-1; TRBD2 is a possible D gene (6 bases). The germline V gene encodes CDR1 SGHDT and CDR2 YYEEEE. V lost 2 bases and J lost 8, with 20 bases in between. The CDR3 has 16 amino acids.

This clone showed up just a few times. The chain couples TRBV11-2 to TRBJ1-1; D is uncertain. CDR3 size: 14 residues. Looked up from germline, CDR1 is SGHAT and CDR2 is FQNNGV. V lost 5 bases and J 6 bases, leaving 16 bases between the germline ends. In DNA form, the CDR3 reads TGTGCCAGCAGCGAACAGTTAGGAAACCCTGAAGCTTTCTTT. Translated, it gives CASSEQLGNPEAFF.

The chain employs TRBV7-9 and TRBJ2-3; 8 bases align to TRBD2. V lost 1 base, J lost 1 base, and 1 base stayed unmatched. The CDR3 runs 15 residues. Germline CDR1 SEHNR, CDR2 FQNEAQ (reference sequence). This CDR3 reads CASSLVSGGTDTQYF. CDR3 bases: TGTGCCAGCAGCTTAGTTAGCGGGGGCACAGATACGCAGTATTTT.

The table lists this clone with a few counts. The chain combines TRBV4-2 with TRBJ1-5; D gene ambiguous. CDR3 length equals 17 residues. The germline V and J ends were trimmed by 0 bases and 0 bases, with 12 bases remaining between them. Germline V CDR1 and CDR2: LGHNA, YNFKEQ. The CDR3 is CASSQEGRAYSNQPQHF. The CDR3 coding sequence is TGTGCCAGCAGCCAAGAAGGGAGGGCATATAGCAATCAGCCCCAGCATTTT.

The rearrangement joins TRBV2 to TRBJ2-2; TRBD1 matches at 8 bases. Germline loops: CDR1 SNHLY, CDR2 FYNNEI. This CDR3 has 16 residues. Trimming cost V 5 bases and J 2 bases; bases outside gene matches: 7. In DNA, the CDR3 is TGTGCCAGCAGTCTCCGACAGGGGCGTAACACCGGGGAGCTGTTTTTT. Translating gives CASSLRQGRNTGELFF.

This CDR3 is CASSPNGGDEQFF. CDR3 in DNA: TGTGCCAGCAGTCCAAATGGGGGGGATGAGCAGTTCTTC. This chain connects TRBV12-3 or TRBV12-4 to TRBJ2-1; TRBD2 agrees at 7 bases. After removal of 5 bases from V and 8 bases from J, the junction contained 6 bases not matched to a gene. CDR3 length: 13 amino acids.

The CDR3 DNA reads as TGTGCCAGCTCACCAGCGGGCTCACACGCAGAGACCCAGTACTTC. Translated: CASSPAGSHAETQYF. The chain couples TRBV18 to TRBJ2-5, with D perhaps matching TRBD2 (5 bases). CDR3 size: 15 residues. V shed 2 bases and J shed 4 bases, with 14 bases lying between them. The germline V gene encodes CDR1 KGHSH and CDR2 LQKENI.

This rearrangement joins TRBV12-5 to TRBJ2-5; 12 bases map to TRBD2. Germline assignment: CDR1 LGHNT and CDR2 FRNRAP. V shed 3 bases and J 2 bases; nucleotides not matched to a gene: 19. The CDR3 extends over 21 amino acids. CDR3 DNA sequence: TGTGCTAGTGGTTTCCGCCCCCCCAGGCTAGCGGGAGGGCCGTGGCAAGAGACCCAGTACTTC. This translates into CASGFRPPRLAGGPWQETQYF.

The V and J genes are TRBV4-1 and TRBJ1-1; D uncertain. Trimming took off 6 bases at V and 5 bases at J, with 7 bases between the two ends. Germline lookup yields CDR1 MGHRA and CDR2 YSYEKL. The CDR3 contains 11 residues. CDR3 DNA: TGCGCCAGCAGTGGAGGGACTGAAGCTTTCTTT. Protein sequence: CASSGGTEAFF.

The chain's CDR3 is CASSSGVQETQYF. CDR3 DNA: TGTGCCAGCTCTAGCGGGGTACAAGAGACCCAGTACTTC. V usage is TRBV11-2 and J usage is TRBJ2-5; 9 bases are shared with TRBD2. Germline values: CDR1 SGHAT, CDR2 FQNNGV. This CDR3 contains 13 residues. The V and J ends lost 8 bases and 2 bases, in that order; junction bases with no gene match: 3.

The rearrangement uses TRBV2 and TRBJ1-5; a weak D match, TRBD1 (6 bases). The CDR3 is made up of 14 amino acids. With 5 bases removed from V and 4 bases from J, the gap between germline ends came to 12 bases. Germline V lookup: CDR1 SNHLY, CDR2 FYNNEI. CDR3: CASSRSGENQPQHF. As DNA, the CDR3 is TGTGCCAGCAGTCGATCAGGGGAAAATCAGCCCCAGCATTTT.

This sequence joins TRBV5-6 and TRBJ1-6; D unclear. Trimming shortened V by 7 bases and J by 5 bases, and 13 bases separated the two germline ends. From germline, CDR1 is SGHDT and CDR2 YYEEEE. This CDR3 spans 14 amino acids. The CDR3 reads CASERVFDNSPLHF. For the CDR3, the DNA is TGTGCCAGCGAGAGGGTCTTCGATAATTCACCCCTCCACTTT.

V gene TRBV9 combines with J gene TRBJ2-7; no clear D. With 0 bases removed from V and 6 bases from J, the gap between germline ends came to 7 bases. Germline-derived CDR1 and CDR2 are SGDLS and YYNGEE. The CDR3 runs 12 residues. The CDR3 nucleotides are TGTGCCAGCAGCGTAGCTAACGGCGAGCAGTACTTC. Translation gives CASSVANGEQYF. Full variable domain (missing parts from reference TRBV9 and TRBJ2-7): DSGVTQTPKHLITATGQRVTLRCSPRSGDLSVYWYQQSLDQGLQFLIQYYNGEERAKGNILERFSAQQFPDLHSELNLSSLELGDSALYFCASSVANGEQYFGPGTRLTVT.

The chain joins TRBV27 to TRBJ2-5, with D perhaps TRBD1 (6 bases). This CDR3 comprises 14 residues. Trimming stripped 6 bases from V and 5 bases from J, with 16 bases between. Germline assignment: CDR1 MNHEY and CDR2 SMNVEV (reference sequence). The CDR3 spells CASSKPDRFETQYF. As DNA, the CDR3 is TGTGCCAGCAGCAAGCCGGACAGATTTGAGACCCAGTACTTC.

The chain uses TRBV28 and TRBJ1-2; 7 bases align to TRBD1. Losses at the gene ends were 5 bases for V and 6 bases for J; bases not matched to a gene: 6. The germline V gene encodes CDR1 MDHEN and CDR2 SYDVKM. This CDR3 region has 13 residues. This CDR3 is CASSLTGSDGYTF. Here the CDR3 DNA reads TGTGCCAGCAGTCTGACAGGGAGTGATGGCTACACCTTC.

The genes are TRBV2 and TRBJ1-1; D gene uncertain. V shed 4 bases and J shed 4 bases, with 10 bases lying between them. CDR1 is SNHLY, CDR2 FYNNEI, per germline. There are 13 residues in the CDR3. In nucleotides, the CDR3 is TGTGCCAGCAGTGGAGGGATTACCACTGAAGCTTTCTTT. Its protein product is CASSGGITTEAFF.

The genes are TRBV5-4 and TRBJ2-5, with 12 bases that match TRBD2. Germline CDR1 SGHNT, CDR2 YYREEE (reference sequence). The V gene end was trimmed by 0 bases and the J gene end by 2 bases; junction bases not matched to a gene: 2. This CDR3 comprises 16 residues. As DNA, the CDR3 is TGTGCCAGCAGCTTGGGTACTAGCGGGAGGCAAGAGACCCAGTACTTC. The encoded protein is CASSLGTSGRQETQYF.

This clone was seen more than once but under ten times. The chain joins TRBV9 to TRBJ1-1; 8 bases are a match to TRBD1. J lost 0 bases, V lost 3 bases, and 7 bases had no gene match. Germline CDR1 is SGDLS and CDR2 is YYNGEE. This CDR3 is 16 amino acids long. CDR3 protein: CASSAGGQGLNTEAFF. The CDR3 DNA reads TGTGCCAGCAGCGCCGGCGGACAGGGCCTGAACACTGAAGCTTTCTTT.